This T cell receptor (beta chain) came from a study of cytomegalovirus exposure and HLA in healthy donors. Overall study findings and caveats: The authors later linked a missense DCLRE1C variant to TCR beta V- and J-gene trimming. DRB1 showed the most TCR associations and HLA-C the fewest in a later analysis, as rates varied by HLA locus. The authors listed 164 TCR beta chains as cytomegalovirus-associated.

Points on this clone: The antigen is not known.

PCR involved 60 Vbeta and 13 Jbeta primers. Generated by immunoSEQ multiplex PCR, the TCRdb table keeps only in-frame clones and is missing some. The sample carries about 120,000 clones, 60% to 85% recorded once. This TCR came from a woman between 40 and 55 years old in good health and CMV-seropositive. Input material: PBMCs.

The CDR3 here is CASSPTQNTEAFF. CDR3 bases: TGTGCCAGCTCACCGACACAGAACACTGAAGCTTTCTTT. This chain uses TRBV18 with TRBJ1-1, with unresolved D. With 3 bases removed from V and 1 base from J, the gap between germline ends came to 6 bases. The CDR3 has 13 residues. Germline V gene sequence: CDR1 KGHSH, CDR2 LQKENI.